This passage covers 29 T cell receptor beta chains from one sample sequenced in a study of cytomegalovirus exposure and HLA in healthy donors. The repertoire was sequenced with immunoSEQ multiplex PCR; TCRdb's copy has only in-frame clones and lacks some. The table has roughly 150,000 clones, about nine tenths seen once. Sequenced input: PBMCs. The origin of the receptors is a man between 18 and 29 years old in good health and CMV-seronegative.

A single count supports this clone. The J gene is TRBJ2-7, the V gene TRBV9; D is undetermined. The germline CDR1 and CDR2 sequences are SGDLS and YYNGEE. This CDR3 region has 15 residues. V gave up 0 bases and J gave up 0 bases, with 10 bases separating them. The CDR3 loop is CASSVGSLSSYEQYF. The CDR3 nucleotides are TGTGCCAGCAGCGTAGGATCCCTCAGCTCCTACGAGCAGTACTTC.

The V gene is TRBV6-5, the J gene TRBJ1-1; no clear D. V lost 5 bases and J lost 11, with 18 bases in between. The CDR3 spans 13 residues. Looked up from germline, CDR1 is MNHEY and CDR2 is SVGAGI. This CDR3 reads CASSNTAGGGAFF. The CDR3 DNA reads as TGTGCCAGCAGTAACACAGCCGGAGGTGGGGCTTTCTTT.

The chain uses TRBV7-9 and TRBJ2-3; D remains unclear. This CDR3 region has 14 residues. The V gene lost 3 bases and the J gene lost 4 bases, with 11 bases spanning the gap. The V gene's germline CDR1 is SEHNR and CDR2 FQNEAQ (reference sequence). The CDR3 DNA follows: TGTGCCAGCAGCTTTGCGGTAGTAGCAGATACGCAGTATTTT. It translates to CASSFAVVADTQYF.

In DNA, the CDR3 is TGTGCCTGGAGTTCTAGCCGAAGGGGGATCGCAGATACGCAGTATTTT. Translation: CAWSSSRRGIADTQYF. The chain recombines TRBV30 with TRBJ2-3, with D maybe TRBD1 (6 bases). The CDR3 is 16 amino acids. Trimming removed 2 bases at V and 4 bases at J, with 19 bases between. Germline values: CDR1 GTSNPN, CDR2 SVGIG (reference sequence).

The chain has TRBV19 and TRBJ2-1; 8 nucleotides align to TRBD1. V dropped 7 bases and J dropped 7; count of bases not matched to a gene: 6. CDR3 length: 13 residues. Germline assignment: CDR1 LNHDA and CDR2 SQIVND (reference sequence). The CDR3 spells CASTRTGKNEQFF. CDR3 bases: TGTGCCAGTACCAGGACAGGGAAAAATGAGCAGTTCTTC.

This clone was counted only a few times. The rearrangement links TRBV7-6 to TRBJ2-7; maybe TRBD1 (5 bases). The CDR3 loop spans 15 amino acids. Germline CDR1 reads SGHVS; CDR2 reads FNYEAQ. V lost 1 base and J lost 1, with 11 bases in between. CDR3 DNA sequence: TGTGCCAGCAGCTTAGGAACGACAGTATCCTACGAGCAGTACTTC. Residues: CASSLGTTVSYEQYF.

The chain employs TRBV7-2 and TRBJ2-5, with TRBD2 matching 8 bases. J lost 4 bases, V lost 3 bases, and 7 bases had no gene match. The germline V gene encodes CDR1 SGHTA and CDR2 FQGNSA. CDR3 length: 15 amino acids. Here the CDR3 reads CASSFTSGARETQYF. The DNA of the CDR3 is TGTGCCAGCAGCTTCACTAGCGGAGCCAGAGAGACCCAGTACTTC.

This clone was recorded only once. In DNA, the CDR3 is TGTGCCAGTAGTATTCCAACAACTCCGACAGGCCTGGGTCCGCACGAAAAACTGTTTTTT. Protein sequence: CASSIPTTPTGLGPHEKLFF. This sequence joins TRBV19 and TRBJ1-4; D perhaps matches TRBD1 (6 bases). Trimming took off 3 bases at V and 8 bases at J, with 31 bases between the two ends. There are 20 residues in the CDR3. Germline V gene lookup returns CDR1 LNHDA and CDR2 SQIVND (reference sequence).

The rearrangement joins TRBV30 to TRBJ1-5; D not certain. CDR3 length: 14 residues. The germline V gene encodes CDR1 GTSNPN and CDR2 SVGIG (reference sequence). Trimming took off 2 bases at V and 4 bases at J, with 12 bases between the two ends. CDR3 DNA: TGTGCCTGGAGTCACGGGGTATCAAATCAGCCCCAGCATTTT. It is translated as CAWSHGVSNQPQHF.

The gene calls are TRBV19 and TRBJ2-1; 9 nucleotides line up with TRBD2. Germline-derived CDR1 and CDR2 are LNHDA and SQIVND (reference sequence). V was clipped by 7 bases and J by 4 bases; unmatched bases: 2. The CDR3 contains 13 residues. CDR3 in DNA: TGTGCCAGTAATAGCGGGGGTTACAATGAGCAGTTCTTC. It translates to CASNSGGYNEQFF.

The chain couples TRBV15 to TRBJ2-5, with 11 bases matching TRBD1. CDR3 length: 19 residues. V gave up 4 bases and J gave up 4 bases; unmatched junction bases: 17. CDR1 LNHNV and CDR2 YYDKDF come from the germline V gene (reference sequence). CDR3 bases: TGTGCCACCAGCACCTACGGGCTCACCGGGACAGGGGGTCGAGAGACCCAGTACTTC. This translates into CATSTYGLTGTGGRETQYF.

The rearrangement links TRBV28 to TRBJ1-2, with 7 bases matching TRBD1. CDR1 and CDR2 (germline): MDHEN, SYDVKM. The CDR3 length is 17 residues. V trimming: 3 bases; J trimming: 8 bases; junction bases outside the gene matches: 18. CDR3: CASSFSGPDRSLNGYTF. The CDR3 nucleotides read TGTGCCAGCAGTTTTAGTGGCCCGGACAGGTCCCTAAACGGCTACACCTTC.

This sequence joins TRBV7-2 and TRBJ1-1, with D possibly being TRBD1 (5 bases). CDR3 length: 15 amino acids. Germline CDR1 and CDR2: SGHTA and FQGNSA. V was trimmed by 2 bases and J by 6 bases, leaving 16 bases between them. CDR3 loop: CASSLMGLRGAEAFF. The CDR3 coding sequence is TGTGCCAGCAGCTTAATGGGACTCCGGGGCGCTGAAGCTTTCTTT. The full variable domain, in which reference TRBV7-2 and TRBJ1-1 provide the parts outside the CDR3, is GAGVSQSPSNKVTEKGKDVELRCDPISGHTALYWYRQSLGQGLEFLIYFQGNSAPDKSGLPSDRFSAERTGGSVSTLTIQRTQQEDSAVYLCASSLMGLRGAEAFFGQGTRLTVV.

In this sample, this clone turned up a few times. This chain uses TRBV10-3 with TRBJ1-1; TRBD1 matches at 7 bases. The CDR3 loop spans 12 amino acids. V shed 5 bases and J 6 bases; nucleotides not matched to a gene: 3. The germline V gene encodes CDR1 ENHRY and CDR2 SYGVKD. The CDR3 coding sequence is TGTGCCATCAGTCCCACAGGGGCTGAAGCTTTCTTT. It specifies CAISPTGAEAFF.

CDR3 coding DNA: TGTGCCAGCTCGGGACAGGGGGCGCAGCAGCCCCAGCATTTT. It codes for CASSGQGAQQPQHF. The rearrangement joins TRBV18 to TRBJ1-5; 12 bases are shared with TRBD1. The germline CDR1 and CDR2 sequences are KGHSH and LQKENI. V shed 6 bases and J 7 bases; nucleotides not matched to a gene: 4. The CDR3 loop spans 14 amino acids.

This chain uses TRBV4-3 with TRBJ2-1, with 8 bases that match TRBD2. The germline V gene has CDR1 LGHNA and CDR2 YSLEER. The junction had 9 bases not matched to a gene; V was cut back by 5 bases and J by 6 bases. The CDR3 has 15 amino acids. The DNA of the CDR3 is TGCGCCAGCAGCGGCCAGCGGGAGTACTCCAATGAGCAGTTCTTC. Its translation: CASSGQREYSNEQFF.

Only a few counts were recorded for this clone. J is TRBJ1-4 and V is TRBV2; tentatively, D is TRBD1 (5 bases). The CDR3 length is 15 residues. V lost 8 bases, J lost 0 bases, and 13 bases lay in between. Germline CDR1 and CDR2: SNHLY and FYNNEI. The CDR3 spells CASHRTLATNEKLFF. CDR3 coding DNA: TGTGCCAGCCACAGGACGCTGGCAACTAATGAAAAACTGTTTTTT.

V and J are TRBV6-5 and TRBJ1-1; 10 bases line up with TRBD1. The germline V gene has CDR1 MNHEY and CDR2 SVGAGI. The CDR3 length is 14 residues. After removal of 7 bases from V and 1 base from J, the junction contained 3 bases not matched to a gene. The CDR3 DNA follows: TGTGCCAGCAAGACAGGGGGCCGGAACACTGAAGCTTTCTTT. Protein sequence: CASKTGGRNTEAFF.

V and J are TRBV9 and TRBJ2-2; D might be TRBD2 (7 bases). Deletions cut 8 bases from V and 4 bases from J, with 18 bases between. This CDR3 is 15 amino acids long. Germline loops: CDR1 SGDLS, CDR2 YYNGEE. The CDR3 is CASTPGGLFTGELFF. The CDR3 region has the DNA TGTGCCAGTACCCCCGGGGGGCTCTTCACCGGGGAGCTGTTTTTT.

CDR3 in amino acids: CASSRKGMPGSTEAFF. The CDR3, as DNA: TGTGCCAGCAGCCGAAAGGGTATGCCAGGGTCCACTGAAGCTTTCTTT. The chain joins TRBV5-4 to TRBJ1-1; a possible D gene is TRBD1 (5 bases). CDR3 length: 16 residues. The V and J ends lost 4 bases and 4 bases respectively, with 20 bases between them. The germline V gene has CDR1 SGHNT and CDR2 YYREEE (reference sequence).

This clone was recorded only once. The J gene is TRBJ1-2, the V gene TRBV19, with a weak D call TRBD1 (6 bases). V was cut by 1 base and J by 7 bases, with 19 bases left in between. This CDR3 is built from 16 residues. CDR1 is LNHDA, CDR2 SQIVND, per germline (reference sequence). The chain's CDR3 is CASSIVTTGAYRGYTF. CDR3 sequence (DNA): TGTGCCAGTAGTATAGTAACGACAGGCGCGTATCGTGGCTACACCTTC.

This clone occurred once. The genes are TRBV27 and TRBJ2-3; D not certain. Germline V gene sequence: CDR1 MNHEY, CDR2 SMNVEV (reference sequence). The CDR3 loop spans 13 amino acids. Deletions cut 3 bases from V and 2 bases from J, with 6 bases between. CDR3: CASSFFLTDTQYF. The CDR3 nucleotides read TGTGCCAGCAGTTTTTTCCTCACAGATACGCAGTATTTT.

The CDR3 is CASSERRGLAGGPGELFF. In nucleotides, the CDR3 is TGTGCCAGCAGTGAACGGCGGGGTCTAGCGGGGGGGCCTGGGGAGCTGTTTTTT. The rearrangement joins TRBV2 to TRBJ2-2, with 12 nucleotides matching TRBD2. The CDR3 is made up of 18 amino acids. V was pared by 2 bases and J by 8 bases, with 12 bases of the junction left unmatched. Germline assignment: CDR1 SNHLY and CDR2 FYNNEI.

The genes are TRBV4-3 and TRBJ2-5, with D tentatively TRBD2 (6 bases). V was trimmed by 0 bases and J by 5 bases, leaving 22 bases between them. The CDR3 sequence is 18 residues long. CDR1 is LGHNA, CDR2 YSLEER, per germline. The CDR3 DNA reads as TGCGCCAGCAGCCAAGATTGGCCCCCGGGACTTGTCCCGGAGACCCAGTACTTC. It is translated as CASSQDWPPGLVPETQYF.

This chain uses TRBV7-2 with TRBJ2-3, with 16 bases identical to TRBD2. Trimming took 7 bases from V and 2 from J; bases not matched to a gene: 12. Germline V gene sequence: CDR1 SGHTA, CDR2 FQGNSA. CDR3 length: 19 residues. CDR3 amino acids: CASTPPGLAGGRVTDTQYF. The CDR3 nucleotides read TGTGCCAGCACCCCCCCGGGACTAGCGGGAGGGCGGGTCACAGATACGCAGTATTTT. The full variable domain, its missing parts supplied by reference TRBV7-2 and TRBJ2-3, is GAGVSQSPSNKVTEKGKDVELRCDPISGHTALYWYRQSLGQGLEFLIYFQGNSAPDKSGLPSDRFSAERTGGSVSTLTIQRTQQEDSAVYLCASTPPGLAGGRVTDTQYFGPGTRLTVL.

This chain uses TRBV27 with TRBJ2-7; 8 bases agree with TRBD2. The CDR3 is 18 amino acids. From germline, CDR1 is MNHEY and CDR2 SMNVEV (reference sequence). V lost 0 bases, J lost 2 bases, and 12 bases stayed unmatched. CDR3 residues: CASSLSPAGGHYPYEQYF. CDR3 DNA sequence: TGTGCCAGCAGTTTATCCCCGGCGGGGGGCCATTATCCCTACGAGCAGTACTTC.

V gene TRBV5-1 combines with J gene TRBJ2-3; the match to TRBD2 covers 11 bases. Trimming removed 0 bases from V and 10 bases from J; junction bases left unmatched: 7. CDR3 length: 15 residues. Per the germline V gene, CDR1 is SGHRS and CDR2 is YFSETQ. CDR3 in amino acids: CASSLEISGGVSQYF. The CDR3 DNA reads TGCGCCAGCAGCTTGGAGATTAGCGGGGGGGTGTCGCAGTATTTT.

This chain connects TRBV20-1 to TRBJ1-2, with D maybe TRBD1 (6 bases). The CDR3 runs to 10 residues. The ends were cut back, 8 bases at V and 4 bases at J, with 8 bases in the middle. Germline CDR1 DFQATT, CDR2 SNEGSKA (reference sequence). CDR3 in amino acids: CSSQGYGYTF. CDR3 coding DNA: TGCAGTTCACAGGGCTATGGCTACACCTTC.

This chain connects TRBV2 to TRBJ2-7, with 9 bases aligning to TRBD1. This CDR3 region has 14 residues. The trim removed 7 bases at V and 4 bases at J, leaving 8 bases unmatched. CDR1 and CDR2 (germline): SNHLY, FYNNEI. The chain's CDR3 is CASNAGTGKYEQYF. As DNA, the CDR3 is TGTGCCAGCAACGCCGGGACAGGGAAATACGAGCAGTACTTC. Using reference TRBV2 and TRBJ2-7 for the parts outside the CDR3, the full variable domain is EPEVTQTPSHQVTQMGQEVILRCVPISNHLYFYWYRQILGQKVEFLVSFYNNEISEKSEIFDDQFSVERPDGSNFTLKIRSTKLEDSAMYFCASNAGTGKYEQYFGPGTRLTVT.